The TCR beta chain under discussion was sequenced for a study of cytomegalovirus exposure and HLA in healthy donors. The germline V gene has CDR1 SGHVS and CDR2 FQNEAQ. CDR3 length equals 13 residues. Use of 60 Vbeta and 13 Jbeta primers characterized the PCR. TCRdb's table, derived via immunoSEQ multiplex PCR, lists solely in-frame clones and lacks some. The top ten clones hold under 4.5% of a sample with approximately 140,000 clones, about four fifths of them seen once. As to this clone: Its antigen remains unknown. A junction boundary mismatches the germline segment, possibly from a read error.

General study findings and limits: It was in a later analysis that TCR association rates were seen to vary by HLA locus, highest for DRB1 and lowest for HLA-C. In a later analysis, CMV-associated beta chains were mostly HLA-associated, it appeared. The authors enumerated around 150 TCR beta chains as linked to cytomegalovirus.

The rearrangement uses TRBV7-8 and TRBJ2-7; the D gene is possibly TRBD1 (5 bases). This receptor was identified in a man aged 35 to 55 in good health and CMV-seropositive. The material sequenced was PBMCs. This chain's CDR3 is CSSRLGQAYEQYF. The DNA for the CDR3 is TGTTCCAGCAGGTTGGGGCAGGCCTACGAGCAGTACTTC. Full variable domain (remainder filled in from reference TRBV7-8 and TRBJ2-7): GAGVSQSPRYKVAKRGQDVALRCDPISGHVSLFWYQQALGQGPEFLTYFQNEAQLDKSGLPSDRFFAERPEGSVSTLKIQRTQQEDSAVYLCSSRLGQAYEQYFGPGTRLTVT.